This T cell receptor (beta chain) was identified during a study of CD8 T cells in ankylosing spondylitis. TCRdb reprocessed the 5' RACE reads with MiXCR, giving one entry per CDR3 protein. This table holds 270,000 or so distinct CDR3 sequences, about a sixth found once. The CDR3 covers 13 residues. The V end was cut by 1 base, the J end by 6 bases, with 10 bases between. The germline gives CDR1 SGHVS, CDR2 FNYEAQ. The TCR was taken from a male donor with ankylosing spondylitis or in good health (not recorded which). The V call is TRBV7-6, the J call TRBJ2-7, with D hard to call. The sequenced sample was blood, either unsorted or a sorted T cell fraction (not recorded which). For the CDR3, the DNA is TGTGCCAGCAGCTTAGGGCAGCCCCTCGAGCAGTACTTC. It codes for CASSLGQPLEQYF. The entire variable domain, with the rest obtained from reference TRBV7-6 and TRBJ2-7, is as follows: GAGVSQSPRYKVTKRGQDVALRCDPISGHVSLYWYRQALGQGPEFLTYFNYEAQQDKSGLPNDRFSAERPEGSISTLTIQRTEQRDSAMYRCASSLGQPLEQYFGPGTRLTVT.